Sequencing of this T cell receptor (beta chain) was carried out in a study of blood T cell repertoires in COVID-19 (dated by TCRdb to about 2020). Some background on the complete study: Collaborator samples came from the United States, Italy and Spain and covered acute and convalescent phases of COVID-19. The prospective study material was composed of cDNA or gDNA derived from T cells, B-cell-depleted T cells, or PBMCs. Subjects who had been exposed to COVID-19, were actively infected with it, or had recovered from it provided the deeply sampled blood TCRbeta repertoires that made up the dataset. The repertoires were released in a freely available public database meant as a resource for research on the immune response to SARS-CoV-2. Samples were obtained from the ongoing ImmuneRACE study (first 160 participants) and from 1,254 subjects provided by 6 global collaborators. Nearly every sample came with metadata listing a de-identified subject ID, COVID-19 status, age in years and sex. Where HLA class I and class II types were available, the types were taken from metadata supplied by the sample provider, not from assay-based typing. General study outcomes and caveats: The quantity of clinical and demographic metadata differed by source and by participant and was supplied without curation.

Reading from cysteine to phenylalanine, the CDR3 counts 16 amino acids. CDR3 DNA is the only sequence kept; it has 48 bases, read in frame from the first base. CDR1 and CDR2 (SGHRS, YFSETQ) derive from the germline V gene. V has 2 bases trimmed and J has 0 bases trimmed; junction bases matching no gene number 3. A remark on this clone: Its antigen remains unidentified. There are no base qualities to consult, and no much larger clone falls within one base. The identical CDR3 is also encoded by other nucleotide sequences in the sample.

TCRbeta CDR3 regions were amplified from genomic DNA using the immunoSEQ Assay, a bias-controlled multiplex PCR. As for the original processing: The number of nucleated cells in each sample was estimated by amplification of reference gene primers within the assay. Sequence reads were collapsed and filtered to measure the absolute abundance of every unique TCRbeta CDR3 rearrangement. For each sample, productive Simpson clonality was calculated as the square root of Simpson's diversity index across productive rearrangements. Held by TCRdb, this immuneACCESS table contains in-frame sequences only and omits some clones. Under half of the omission traces to an unresolved V gene where checked; the cause of the rest is unknown. V, J and clone size are taken as reported in that table, and D and trimming were inferred from the DNA itself. The table for this sample lists 350,000 to 450,000 clones; 75% to 90% of them were counted only once. The ten largest clones add up to around 7.5% of the sample.

At one collaborating source in Seattle, patients were enrolled during active infection and were followed longitudinally through the course of disease. Whole blood was collected in K2EDTA tubes by collaborating institutions according to the institutions' own protocols. For TCRbeta analysis, collaborators shipped samples in one of three forms: frozen whole blood, isolated PBMCs, or DNA extracted from either of those sample types. Specimen: peripheral blood. The rearranged chain carries TRBV5-1 and TRBJ2-1, and 9 junction bases match TRBD2. This clonotype originated in a woman aged 55-69 years with COVID-19, enrolled during active disease. The CDR3 here reads CASSLSGGSSYNEQFF. The bases are TGCGCCAGCAGCTTAAGCGGGGGGAGCTCCTACAATGAGCAGTTCTTC.